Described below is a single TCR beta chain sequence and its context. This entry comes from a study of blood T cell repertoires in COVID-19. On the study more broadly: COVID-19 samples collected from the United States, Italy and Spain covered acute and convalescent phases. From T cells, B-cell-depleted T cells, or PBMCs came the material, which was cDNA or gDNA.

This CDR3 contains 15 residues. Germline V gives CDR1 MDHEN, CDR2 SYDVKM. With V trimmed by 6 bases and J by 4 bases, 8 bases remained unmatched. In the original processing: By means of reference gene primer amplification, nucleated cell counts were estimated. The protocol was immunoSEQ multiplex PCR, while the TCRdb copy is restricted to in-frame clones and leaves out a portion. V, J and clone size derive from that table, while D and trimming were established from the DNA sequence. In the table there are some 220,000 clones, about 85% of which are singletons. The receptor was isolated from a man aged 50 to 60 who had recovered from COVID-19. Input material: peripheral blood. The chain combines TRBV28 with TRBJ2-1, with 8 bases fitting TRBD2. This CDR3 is CASSRGGGQYNEQFF. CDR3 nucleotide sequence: TGTGCCAGCAGCCGGGGGGGAGGACAGTACAATGAGCAGTTCTTC.